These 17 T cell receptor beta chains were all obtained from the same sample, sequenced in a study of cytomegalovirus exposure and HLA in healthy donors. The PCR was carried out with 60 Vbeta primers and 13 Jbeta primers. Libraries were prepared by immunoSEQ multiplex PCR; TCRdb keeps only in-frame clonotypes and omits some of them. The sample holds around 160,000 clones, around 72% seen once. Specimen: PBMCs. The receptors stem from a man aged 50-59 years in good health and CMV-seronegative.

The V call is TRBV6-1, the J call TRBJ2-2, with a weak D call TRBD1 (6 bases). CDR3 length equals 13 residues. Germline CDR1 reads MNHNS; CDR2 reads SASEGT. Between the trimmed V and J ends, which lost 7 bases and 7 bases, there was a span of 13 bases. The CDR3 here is CASIPGEYGELFF. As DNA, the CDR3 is TGTGCCAGCATTCCAGGGGAATACGGGGAGCTGTTTTTT.

CDR3 sequence (DNA): TGTGCCAGCAGCGTAGCTACACAGGGGGTCAATGAGCAGTTCTTC. Its translation is CASSVATQGVNEQFF. The chain carries TRBV9 and TRBJ2-1, with 8 bases matching TRBD1. Germline V lookup: CDR1 SGDLS, CDR2 YYNGEE. V gave up 0 bases and J gave up 6 bases; unmatched junction bases: 5. The CDR3 length is 15 residues.

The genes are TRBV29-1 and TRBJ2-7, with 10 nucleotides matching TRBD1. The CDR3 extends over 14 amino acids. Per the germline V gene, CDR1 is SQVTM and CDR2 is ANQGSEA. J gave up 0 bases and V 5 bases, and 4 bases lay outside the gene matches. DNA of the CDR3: TGCAGCGTTCCCCGGACAGGGGGCTCCTACGAGCAGTACTTC. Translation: CSVPRTGGSYEQYF.

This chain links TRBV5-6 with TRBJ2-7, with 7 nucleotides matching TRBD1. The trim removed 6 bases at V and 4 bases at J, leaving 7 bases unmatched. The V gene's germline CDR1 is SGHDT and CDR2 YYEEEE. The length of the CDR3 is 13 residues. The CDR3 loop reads CASNDRASYEQYF. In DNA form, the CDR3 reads TGTGCCAGCAACGACAGGGCCTCTTACGAGCAGTACTTC.

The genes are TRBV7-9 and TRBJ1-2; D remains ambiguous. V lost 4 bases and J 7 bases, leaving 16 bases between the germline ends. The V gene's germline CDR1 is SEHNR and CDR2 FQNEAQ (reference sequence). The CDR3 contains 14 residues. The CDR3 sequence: CASSSVVSGRGYTF. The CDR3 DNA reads TGTGCCAGCAGCTCCGTTGTCTCTGGGCGTGGCTACACCTTC. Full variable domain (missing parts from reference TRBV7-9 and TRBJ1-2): DTGVSQNPRHKITKRGQNVTFRCDPISEHNRLYWYRQTLGQGPEFLTYFQNEAQLEKSRLLSDRFSAERPKGSFSTLEIQRTEQGDSAMYLCASSSVVSGRGYTFGSGTRLTVV.

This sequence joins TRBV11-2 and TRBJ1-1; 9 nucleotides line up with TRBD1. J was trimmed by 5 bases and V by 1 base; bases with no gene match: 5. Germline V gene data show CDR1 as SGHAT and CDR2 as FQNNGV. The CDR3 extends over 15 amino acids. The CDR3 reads CASSLGTGGWTEAFF. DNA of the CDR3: TGTGCCAGCAGCTTAGGTACAGGGGGCTGGACTGAAGCTTTCTTT.

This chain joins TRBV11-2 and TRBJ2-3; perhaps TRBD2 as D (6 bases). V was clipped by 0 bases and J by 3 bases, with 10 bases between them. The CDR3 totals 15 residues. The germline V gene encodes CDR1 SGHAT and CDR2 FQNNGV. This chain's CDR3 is CASSLDRLATDTQYF. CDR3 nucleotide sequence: TGTGCCAGCAGCTTAGATCGTCTAGCGACAGATACGCAGTATTTT. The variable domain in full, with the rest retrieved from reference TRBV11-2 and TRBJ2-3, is EAGVAQSPRYKIIEKRQSVAFWCNPISGHATLYWYQQILGQGPKLLIQFQNNGVVDDSQLPKDRFSAERLKGVDSTLKIQPAKLEDSAVYLCASSLDRLATDTQYFGPGTRLTVL.

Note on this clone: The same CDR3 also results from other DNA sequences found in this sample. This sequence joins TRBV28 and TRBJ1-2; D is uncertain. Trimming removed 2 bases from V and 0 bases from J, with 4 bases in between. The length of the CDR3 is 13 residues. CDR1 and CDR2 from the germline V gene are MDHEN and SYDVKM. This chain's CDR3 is CASSLTANYGYTF. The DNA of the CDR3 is TGTGCCAGCAGTTTAACAGCTAACTATGGCTACACCTTC.

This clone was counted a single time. The CDR3 sequence: CASSLGTGLRDTEAFF. Here the CDR3 DNA reads TGTGCCAGCAGCCTCGGGACAGGATTAAGAGACACTGAAGCTTTCTTT. The chain employs TRBV7-9 and TRBJ1-1, with TRBD1 identical over 8 bases. CDR3 length equals 16 residues. CDR1 and CDR2 (germline): SEHNR, FQNEAQ (reference sequence). V shed 5 bases and J 3 bases; nucleotides not matched to a gene: 11.

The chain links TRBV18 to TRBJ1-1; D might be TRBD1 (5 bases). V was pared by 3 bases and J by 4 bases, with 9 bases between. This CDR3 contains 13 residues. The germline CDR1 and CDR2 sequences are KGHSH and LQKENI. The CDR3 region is CASSPTESTEAFF. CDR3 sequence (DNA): TGTGCCAGCTCACCGACAGAATCCACTGAAGCTTTCTTT.

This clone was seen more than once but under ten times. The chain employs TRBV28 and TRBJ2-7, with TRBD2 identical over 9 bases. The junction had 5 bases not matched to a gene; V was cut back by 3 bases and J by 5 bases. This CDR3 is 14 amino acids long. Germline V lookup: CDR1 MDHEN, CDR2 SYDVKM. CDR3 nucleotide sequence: TGTGCCAGCAGTTTGGGCGGGGGGGCTAACGAGCAGTACTTC. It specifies CASSLGGGANEQYF.

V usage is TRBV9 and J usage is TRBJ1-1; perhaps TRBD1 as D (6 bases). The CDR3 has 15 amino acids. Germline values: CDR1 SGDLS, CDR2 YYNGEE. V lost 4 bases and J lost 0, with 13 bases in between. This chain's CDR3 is CASSPTTGLNTEAFF. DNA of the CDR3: TGTGCCAGCAGCCCGACGACAGGATTGAACACTGAAGCTTTCTTT. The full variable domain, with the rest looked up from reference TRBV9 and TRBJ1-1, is DSGVTQTPKHLITATGQRVTLRCSPRSGDLSVYWYQQSLDQGLQFLIQYYNGEERAKGNILERFSAQQFPDLHSELNLSSLELGDSALYFCASSPTTGLNTEAFFGQGTRLTVV.

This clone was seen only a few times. CDR3 region: CASSLLSRVGYGYTF. In nucleotides, the CDR3 is TGCGCCAGCAGCTTGTTGAGCCGGGTGGGCTATGGCTACACCTTC. The V and J genes are TRBV5-1 and TRBJ1-2; no clear D. With 1 base removed from V and 4 bases from J, the gap between germline ends came to 14 bases. CDR3 length: 15 residues. Germline values: CDR1 SGHRS, CDR2 YFSETQ. The full variable domain, completed using reference TRBV5-1 and TRBJ1-2, is KAGVTQTPRYLIKTRGQQVTLSCSPISGHRSVSWYQQTPGQGLQFLFEYFSETQRNKGNFPGRFSGRQFSNSRSEMNVSTLELGDSALYLCASSLLSRVGYGYTFGSGTRLTVV.

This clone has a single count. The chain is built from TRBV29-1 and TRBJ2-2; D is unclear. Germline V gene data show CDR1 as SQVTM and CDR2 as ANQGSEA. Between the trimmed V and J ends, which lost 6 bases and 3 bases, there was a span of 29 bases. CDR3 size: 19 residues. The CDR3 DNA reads TGCAGCGTACTACCAACTCGGAGAATCGGAAATGGAGACACCGGGGAGCTGTTTTTT. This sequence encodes CSVLPTRRIGNGDTGELFF.

CDR3 nucleotide sequence: TGCGCCAGCAGCTTGTCGGGGGATTCAGGTCAGCCCCAGCATTTT. Protein: CASSLSGDSGQPQHF. The rearrangement links TRBV5-1 to TRBJ1-5; weak D call: TRBD1 (5 bases). Trimming stripped 1 base from V and 6 bases from J, with 14 bases between. From germline, CDR1 is SGHRS and CDR2 YFSETQ. The CDR3 is 15 residues long.

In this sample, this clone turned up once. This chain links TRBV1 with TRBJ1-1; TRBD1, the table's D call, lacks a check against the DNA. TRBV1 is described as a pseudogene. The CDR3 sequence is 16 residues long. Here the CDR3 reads CTSSPAGTGVNTEAFF. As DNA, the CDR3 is TGCACCAGCAGCCCAGCCGGGACAGGGGTTAACACTGAAGCTTTCTTT.

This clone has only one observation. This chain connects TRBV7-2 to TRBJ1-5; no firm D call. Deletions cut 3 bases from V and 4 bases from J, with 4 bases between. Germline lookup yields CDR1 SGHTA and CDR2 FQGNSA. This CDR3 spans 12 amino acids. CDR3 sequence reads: CASSFGNQPQHF. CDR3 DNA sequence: TGTGCCAGCAGCTTCGGGAATCAGCCCCAGCATTTT.